Listed here are 26 T cell receptor beta chains from one sample, sequenced in a study of blood T cell repertoires in COVID-19. Only in-frame clones appear in the TCRdb table, and some are missing; sequencing was by immunoSEQ multiplex PCR. The sample yields more than 200,000 clones, 83% seen once. The sequencing input was peripheral blood. Source of these receptors: a woman aged 40 to 55 with active or convalescent COVID-19.

This chain connects TRBV6-2 or TRBV6-3 to TRBJ2-5, with 12 positions matching TRBD2. The CDR3 loop spans 16 amino acids. Germline CDR1 MNHEY, CDR2 SVGEGT. V was pared by 6 bases and J by 4 bases, with 9 bases of the junction left unmatched. The CDR3 protein is CASSPLAGGHGETQYF. For the CDR3, the DNA is TGTGCCAGCAGCCCTCTAGCGGGGGGGCACGGAGAGACCCAGTACTTC.

The rearrangement uses TRBV7-2 and TRBJ2-2; D remains unclear. V was trimmed by 5 bases and J by 3 bases, leaving 7 bases between them. This CDR3 has 13 residues. Germline assignment: CDR1 SGHTA and CDR2 FQGNSA. The CDR3: CASSTYDTGELFF. CDR3 coding DNA: TGTGCCAGCAGCACTTACGACACCGGGGAGCTGTTTTTT.

V gene TRBV29-1 combines with J gene TRBJ1-2; D is perhaps TRBD1 (6 bases). The CDR3 is 11 amino acids. Germline CDR1 and CDR2: SQVTM and ANQGSEA. V shed 7 bases and J shed 6 bases, with 12 bases lying between them. The CDR3 spells CSDYSGDGYTF. The DNA for the CDR3 is TGCAGCGACTATTCAGGGGATGGCTACACCTTC.

The rearrangement uses TRBV3-1 (or the pseudogene TRBV3-2) and TRBJ1-2, with 7 bases aligning to TRBD1. Germline V gene lookup returns CDR1 LGHDT and CDR2 YNNKEL (reference sequence). The CDR3 has 16 residues. The ends lost 1 base at V and 2 bases at J; junction bases unmatched: 7. The CDR3 protein is CASSQGGSGQNYGYTF. The CDR3 DNA reads TGTGCCAGCAGCCAAGGGGGTTCGGGACAGAACTATGGCTACACCTTC.

J is TRBJ1-2 and V is TRBV10-3; no clear D. Per the germline V gene, CDR1 is ENHRY and CDR2 is SYGVKD. V shed 1 base and J shed 3 bases, with 15 bases lying between them. The CDR3 length is 16 residues. Here the CDR3 reads CAISEYGGRRHYGYTF. CDR3 bases: TGTGCCATCAGTGAGTACGGAGGGAGGCGTCACTATGGCTACACCTTC.

This clone was seen just once. The rearrangement links TRBV7-9 to TRBJ2-1; no clear D. V was cut by 2 bases and J by 0 bases, with 8 bases left in between. Per the germline V gene, CDR1 is SEHNR and CDR2 is FQNEAQ (reference sequence). The CDR3 is made up of 15 amino acids. CDR3 sequence (DNA): TGTGCCAGCAGCTTAAAACAGAGCTCCTACAATGAGCAGTTCTTC. Translated: CASSLKQSSYNEQFF. Filled out from reference TRBV7-9 and TRBJ2-1, the complete variable domain reads DTGVSQNPRHKITKRGQNVTFRCDPISEHNRLYWYRQTLGQGPEFLTYFQNEAQLEKSRLLSDRFSAERPKGSFSTLEIQRTEQGDSAMYLCASSLKQSSYNEQFFGPGTRLTVL.

The chain couples TRBV9 to TRBJ1-1; tentative D call: TRBD1 (5 bases). There are 14 residues in the CDR3. Trimming took off 3 bases at V and 1 base at J, with 10 bases between the two ends. Germline values: CDR1 SGDLS, CDR2 YYNGEE. CDR3 loop: CASSAWGGNTEAFF. In DNA, the CDR3 is TGTGCCAGCAGCGCCTGGGGGGGGAACACTGAAGCTTTCTTT.

The genes are TRBV29-1 and TRBJ2-7, with no clear D. Germline CDR1 reads SQVTM; CDR2 reads ANQGSEA. This CDR3 is built from 12 residues. V was cut by 8 bases and J by 3 bases, with 14 bases left in between. The CDR3 reads CSPSCQVYEQYF. The CDR3 coding sequence is TGCAGCCCGAGTTGTCAGGTCTACGAGCAGTACTTC.

The genes are TRBV29-1 and TRBJ2-7, with TRBD1 as a possible D gene (6 bases). V was pared by 5 bases and J by 4 bases, with 12 bases between. The CDR3 sequence is 12 residues long. Germline V lookup: CDR1 SQVTM, CDR2 ANQGSEA. The CDR3 DNA reads TGCAGCGTTTGGACAGCAGCATACGAGCAGTACTTC. This gives the protein CSVWTAAYEQYF.

This clone occurred a few times. The chain has TRBV29-1 and TRBJ1-1; the D gene is possibly TRBD1 (5 bases). V lost 6 bases, J lost 7 bases, and 15 bases lay in between. CDR3 size: 12 residues. Germline V gives CDR1 SQVTM, CDR2 ANQGSEA. This CDR3 is CSVSPRTFEAFF. CDR3 nucleotides: TGCAGCGTCAGCCCTCGGACATTTGAAGCTTTCTTT.

V is TRBV13 and J is TRBJ1-3; 7 bases match TRBD1. The CDR3 spans 14 residues. After removal of 2 bases from V and 4 bases from J, the junction contained 2 bases not matched to a gene. CDR1 and CDR2 (germline): PRHDT, FYEKMQ (reference sequence). The CDR3 DNA reads as TGTGCCAGCAGCTTAAGAGGGGGCGGAAACACCATATATTTT. Translation: CASSLRGGGNTIYF.

The V call is TRBV9, the J call TRBJ1-2; D is undetermined. Trimming pared 4 bases from V and 2 bases from J, leaving 12 bases between. This CDR3 contains 14 residues. Germline V gene sequence: CDR1 SGDLS, CDR2 YYNGEE. DNA of the CDR3: TGTGCCAGCAGCCCTCACGCAGGAAACTATGGCTACACCTTC. Encoded protein: CASSPHAGNYGYTF.

This chain links TRBV3-1 (or the pseudogene TRBV3-2) with TRBJ2-7, with 7 bases aligning to TRBD2. J was trimmed by 2 bases and V by 1 base; bases with no gene match: 8. The CDR3 is 16 residues long. Germline V CDR1 and CDR2: LGHDT, YNNKEL (reference sequence). This chain's CDR3 is CASSQGLESGTYEQYF. The CDR3 region has the DNA TGTGCCAGCAGCCAAGGGCTTGAAAGCGGGACCTACGAGCAGTACTTC.

The V gene is TRBV11-3, the J gene TRBJ2-7, with D perhaps TRBD1 (8 bases). V was shortened by 5 bases and J by 4 bases, with 15 bases between the two germline ends. The CDR3 is 14 amino acids. Germline CDR1 SGHNT, CDR2 YENEEA. The CDR3 protein is CASSKGQGGYEQYF. The CDR3 DNA is TGTGCCAGCAGCAAAGGACAGGGAGGGTACGAGCAGTACTTC.

This chain connects TRBV5-1 to TRBJ1-1; D gene unclear. The germline CDR1 and CDR2 sequences are SGHRS and YFSETQ. The CDR3 loop spans 13 amino acids. V gave up 5 bases and J gave up 5 bases, with 13 bases separating them. CDR3 loop: CASRPESETEAFF. DNA for the CDR3: TGCGCCAGCAGACCGGAGTCAGAGACTGAAGCTTTCTTT.

This chain connects TRBV30 to TRBJ1-3; D gene unclear. With 5 bases removed from V and 6 bases from J, the gap between germline ends came to 5 bases. The length of the CDR3 is 10 residues. CDR1 and CDR2 from the germline V gene are GTSNPN and SVGIG (reference sequence). CDR3 nucleotide sequence: TGTGCCTGGTTAAAAAACACCATATATTTT. Residues: CAWLKNTIYF. The complete variable domain, with remaining parts taken from reference TRBV30 and TRBJ1-3, reads SQTIHQWPATLVQPVGSPLSLECTVEGTSNPNLYWYRQAAGRGLQLLFYSVGIGQISSEVPQNLSASRPQDRQFILSSKKLLLSDSGFYLCAWLKNTIYFGEGSWLTVV.

J is TRBJ1-3 and V is TRBV27; tentatively, D is TRBD1 (6 bases). CDR3 length equals 14 residues. Trimming pared 6 bases from V and 4 bases from J, leaving 13 bases between. Per germline, CDR1 MNHEY and CDR2 SMNVEV (reference sequence). The CDR3, as DNA: TGTGCCAGCAGCACACGGACAGAAGGAAACACCATATATTTT. It codes for CASSTRTEGNTIYF.

This clone was detected only a few times. The V and J genes are TRBV28 and TRBJ1-3; D is ambiguous. Trimming shortened V by 3 bases and J by 3 bases, and 3 bases separated the two germline ends. The CDR3 sequence is 12 residues long. Germline CDR1 is MDHEN and CDR2 is SYDVKM. As DNA, the CDR3 is TGTGCCAGCAGTTTTAATGGAAACACCATATATTTT. Its protein is CASSFNGNTIYF.

This clone was seen more than once but under ten times. The chain uses TRBV5-1 and TRBJ2-1; 14 bases are a match to TRBD2. Unmatched junction bases numbered 9, after V lost 6 bases and J lost 7 bases. This CDR3 has 16 amino acids. Germline values: CDR1 SGHRS, CDR2 YFSETQ. CDR3 sequence reads: CASTPTSGGAENEQFF. The CDR3 bases are TGCGCCAGCACCCCGACTAGCGGGGGGGCGGAGAATGAGCAGTTCTTC. The complete variable domain, with remaining parts taken from reference TRBV5-1 and TRBJ2-1, reads KAGVTQTPRYLIKTRGQQVTLSCSPISGHRSVSWYQQTPGQGLQFLFEYFSETQRNKGNFPGRFSGRQFSNSRSEMNVSTLELGDSALYLCASTPTSGGAENEQFFGPGTRLTVL.

This chain links TRBV30 with TRBJ1-2; possibly TRBD1 for D (5 bases). Deletions cut 0 bases from V and 8 bases from J, with 19 bases between. Per germline, CDR1 GTSNPN and CDR2 SVGIG (reference sequence). The CDR3 extends over 15 amino acids. CDR3 nucleotides: TGTGCCTGGAGTGTACTGGCGGCAGGGAAGGGAGGCTACACCTTC. It codes for CAWSVLAAGKGGYTF.

V and J are TRBV9 and TRBJ2-3; TRBD1 matches 11 bases. Germline V CDR1 and CDR2: SGDLS, YYNGEE. V lost 4 bases, J lost 0 bases, and 4 bases stayed unmatched. CDR3 length: 16 residues. The CDR3 DNA is TGTGCCAGCAGCCTGGACAGGGGGCGCAGCACAGATACGCAGTATTTT. Encoded protein: CASSLDRGRSTDTQYF.

The V gene is TRBV24-1, the J gene TRBJ2-3, with 8 bases that match TRBD2. This CDR3 is 14 amino acids long. Germline-derived CDR1 and CDR2 are KGHDR and SFDVKD. With V trimmed by 2 bases and J by 6 bases, 3 bases remained unmatched. In DNA, the CDR3 is TGTGCCACCAGTGATTACTTAGCGGGGGATACGCAGTATTTT. Encoded protein: CATSDYLAGDTQYF.

This sequence joins TRBV5-1 and TRBJ1-2; the D is unclear. Per the germline V gene, CDR1 is SGHRS and CDR2 is YFSETQ. This CDR3 contains 14 residues. Between the trimmed V and J ends, which lost 5 bases and 4 bases, there was a span of 15 bases. CDR3 DNA: TGCGCCAGCAGTTACCTGCCCTCCGGCTATGGCTACACCTTC. Amino acids: CASSYLPSGYGYTF.

The chain combines TRBV11-3 with TRBJ1-2; possible D gene TRBD1, 5 bases. CDR3 length: 13 residues. Trimming pared 5 bases from V and 6 bases from J, leaving 13 bases between. Germline loops: CDR1 SGHNT, CDR2 YENEEA. This CDR3 reads CASSLGGVHGYTF. The CDR3 DNA is TGTGCCAGCAGCCTTGGGGGGGTCCATGGCTACACCTTC.

A note on this clone: This sequence is one base from a far larger clone and is likely a read error. CDR3 protein: CASSASYEQYF. In DNA, the CDR3 is TGTGCCAGCAGCGCGTCCTACGAGCAGTACTTC. This chain links TRBV5-4 with TRBJ2-7, with D unresolved. V lost 4 bases to trimming and J lost 1 base, with 3 bases between them. The CDR3 is 11 amino acids. From germline, CDR1 is SGHNT and CDR2 YYREEE (reference sequence).

The gene calls are TRBV19 and TRBJ2-2; 7 bases are shared with TRBD2. From germline, CDR1 is LNHDA and CDR2 SQIVND (reference sequence). J gave up 8 bases and V 4 bases, and 7 bases lay outside the gene matches. There are 14 residues in the CDR3. CDR3 bases: TGTGCCAGTAGTAAGGAGCGGGGTCTGGGGGAGCTGTTTTTT. Translation: CASSKERGLGELFF.